The 3 T cell receptor beta chains below all came from one sample that was sequenced in a study of blood T cell repertoires in COVID-19 (TCRdb year 2020). Libraries were made using the immunoSEQ multiplex PCR assay. TCRdb limited this immuneACCESS table to in-frame rearrangements with V and J called. A share of clones is missing; checked studies link under half to unresolved V genes, and the rest is unexplained. Counted in this sample were some 9,900 clones; roughly nine tenths of them appeared once. The ten largest clones take up 5.5% to 6.5% of the sample. The sequenced sample consisted of peripheral blood. These receptor sequences come from a human donor in a cohort sampled during active COVID-19.

The rearrangement links TRBV6-6 to TRBJ1-1; maybe TRBD1 (5 bases). CDR1 and CDR2 (germline): MNHNY, SVGAGI (reference sequence). There are 12 residues in the CDR3. Between the trimmed V and J ends, which lost 6 bases and 7 bases, there was a span of 12 bases. The CDR3 reads CASSPNGGEAFF. The CDR3 DNA reads as TGTGCCAGCAGCCCGAACGGGGGTGAAGCTTTCTTT.

The J gene is TRBJ2-3, the V gene TRBV25-1; D is possibly TRBD2 (5 bases). The CDR3 runs to 15 residues. V gave up 0 bases and J gave up 6 bases, with 13 bases separating them. CDR1 MGHDK and CDR2 SYGVNS come from the germline V gene. The CDR3 here is CASSEYGLAVDTQYF. The CDR3 DNA sequence: TGTGCCAGCAGTGAATATGGGCTAGCTGTGGATACGCAGTATTTT.

Only a few counts were recorded for this clone. V gene TRBV7-9 combines with J gene TRBJ1-6, with 8 nucleotides matching TRBD1. The CDR3 is 16 amino acids. Per germline, CDR1 SEHNR and CDR2 FQNEAQ (reference sequence). The ends lost 3 bases at V and 6 bases at J; junction bases unmatched: 7. The CDR3 nucleotides are TGTGCCAGCAGCTTTGGCAGGGGGCTAAGTAATTCACCCCTCCACTTT. It codes for CASSFGRGLSNSPLHF.